Each of the 4 T cell receptor beta chains below was sequenced from the same sample in a study of identical twins. TCRdb fed the 5' RACE reads into MiXCR, producing one record per CDR3 protein. The table lists 200,000 or so distinct CDR3 sequences, approximately 16% of them singletons. This same sample was also taken into another study, of T cells expressing NK-cell markers.

Sequenced sample: CD8+ T cells sorted from blood. The receptors were gathered from a woman under 30 in good health.

This clonotype was picked up a small number of times. The chain couples TRBV7-9 to TRBJ2-1; D is possibly TRBD1 (6 bases). V lost 0 bases, J lost 2 bases, and 11 bases lay in between. From germline, CDR1 is SEHNR and CDR2 FQNEAQ (reference sequence). The CDR3 runs 16 residues. CDR3 residues: CASSLALTGPYNEQFF. The CDR3 DNA is TGTGCCAGCAGCTTAGCGCTAACAGGGCCCTACAATGAGCAGTTCTTC.

V is TRBV12-3 or TRBV12-4 and J is TRBJ2-2; D is undetermined. The CDR3 spans 12 residues. V lost 3 bases and J lost 7, with 6 bases in between. DNA for the CDR3: TGTGCCAGCAGTTTCGACTTCGGGGAGCTGTTTTTT. It yields the protein CASSFDFGELFF.

This rearrangement joins TRBV9 to TRBJ2-2; D perhaps matches TRBD2 (5 bases). CDR1 is SGDLS and CDR2 is YYNGEE in the germline V gene. CDR3 size: 12 residues. Trimming pared 7 bases from V and 8 bases from J, leaving 12 bases between. CDR3 nucleotide sequence: TGTGCCAGCCGGGGAACCGTGGGGGAGCTGTTTTTT. This encodes CASRGTVGELFF.

This sequence joins TRBV20-1 and TRBJ2-7; D perhaps matches TRBD1 (5 bases). V was trimmed by 4 bases and J by 2 bases, leaving 12 bases between them. The CDR3 covers 13 residues. Germline CDR1 and CDR2: DFQATT and SNEGSKA (reference sequence). CDR3: CSATGNSPYEQYF. Here the CDR3 DNA reads TGCAGTGCTACAGGGAATAGCCCCTACGAGCAGTACTTC.